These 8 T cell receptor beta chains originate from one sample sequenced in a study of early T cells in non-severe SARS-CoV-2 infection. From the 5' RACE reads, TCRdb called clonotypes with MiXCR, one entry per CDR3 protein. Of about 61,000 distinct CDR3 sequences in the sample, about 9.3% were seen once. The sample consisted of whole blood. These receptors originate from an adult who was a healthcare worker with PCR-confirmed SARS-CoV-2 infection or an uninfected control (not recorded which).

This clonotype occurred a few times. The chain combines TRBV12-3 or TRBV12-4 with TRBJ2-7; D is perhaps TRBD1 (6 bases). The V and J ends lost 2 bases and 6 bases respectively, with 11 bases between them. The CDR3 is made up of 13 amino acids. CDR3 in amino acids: CASSLKGRGEQYV. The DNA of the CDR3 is TGTGCCAGCAGTTTAAAGGGCAGGGGCGAGCAGTACGTC.

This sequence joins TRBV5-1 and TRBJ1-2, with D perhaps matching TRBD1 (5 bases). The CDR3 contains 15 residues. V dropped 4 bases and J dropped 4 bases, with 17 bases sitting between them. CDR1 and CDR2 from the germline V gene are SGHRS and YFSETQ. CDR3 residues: CASSNNDGTVYGYTF. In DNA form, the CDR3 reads TGCGCCAGCAGCAACAATGACGGGACGGTCTATGGCTACACCTTC.

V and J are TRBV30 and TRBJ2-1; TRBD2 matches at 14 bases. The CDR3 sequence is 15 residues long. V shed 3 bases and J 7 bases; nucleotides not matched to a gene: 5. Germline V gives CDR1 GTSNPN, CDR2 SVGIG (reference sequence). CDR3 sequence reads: CAWRKGTSGGNEQFF. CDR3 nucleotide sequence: TGTGCCTGGAGGAAGGGGACTAGCGGGGGAAATGAGCAGTTCTTC.

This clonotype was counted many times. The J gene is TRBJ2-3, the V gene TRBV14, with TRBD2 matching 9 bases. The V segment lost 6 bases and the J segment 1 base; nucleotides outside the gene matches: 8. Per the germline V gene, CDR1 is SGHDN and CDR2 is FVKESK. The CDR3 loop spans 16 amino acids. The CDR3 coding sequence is TGTGCCAGCAGTTACCTTCGACTAGCGGGCACAGATACGCAGTATTTT. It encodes CASSYLRLAGTDTQYF.

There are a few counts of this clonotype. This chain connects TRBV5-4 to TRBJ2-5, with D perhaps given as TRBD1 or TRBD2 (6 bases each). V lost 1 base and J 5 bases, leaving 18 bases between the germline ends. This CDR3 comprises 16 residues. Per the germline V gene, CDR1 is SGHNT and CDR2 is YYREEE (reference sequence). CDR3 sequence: CASSLTAGASAETQYF. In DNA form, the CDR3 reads TGTGCCAGCAGCTTGACCGCAGGGGCTAGCGCTGAGACCCAGTACTTC.

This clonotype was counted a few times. CDR3 nucleotides: TGTGCCATCCTGGGGGCGCTTGGCGGCTACACCTTC. This sequence encodes CAILGALGGYTF. The chain employs TRBV10-3 and TRBJ1-2; D may be TRBD1 (6 bases). Germline CDR1 is ENHRY and CDR2 is SYGVKD. The length of the CDR3 is 12 residues. Trimming cost V 8 bases and J 8 bases, with 15 bases left between them.

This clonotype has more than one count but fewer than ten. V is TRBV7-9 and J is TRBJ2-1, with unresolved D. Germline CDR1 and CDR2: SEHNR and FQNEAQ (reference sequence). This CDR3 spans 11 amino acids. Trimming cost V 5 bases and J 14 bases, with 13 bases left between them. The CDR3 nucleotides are TGTGCCAGCAGCGTAGTAGATGTGAAGTTCTTC. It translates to CASSVVDVKFF.

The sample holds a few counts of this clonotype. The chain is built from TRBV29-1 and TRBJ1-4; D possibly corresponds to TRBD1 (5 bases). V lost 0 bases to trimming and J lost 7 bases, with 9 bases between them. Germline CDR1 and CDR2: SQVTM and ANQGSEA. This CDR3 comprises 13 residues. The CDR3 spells CSVEEGASEKLFF. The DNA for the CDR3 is TGCAGCGTTGAAGAAGGGGCGAGTGAAAAACTGTTTTTT.